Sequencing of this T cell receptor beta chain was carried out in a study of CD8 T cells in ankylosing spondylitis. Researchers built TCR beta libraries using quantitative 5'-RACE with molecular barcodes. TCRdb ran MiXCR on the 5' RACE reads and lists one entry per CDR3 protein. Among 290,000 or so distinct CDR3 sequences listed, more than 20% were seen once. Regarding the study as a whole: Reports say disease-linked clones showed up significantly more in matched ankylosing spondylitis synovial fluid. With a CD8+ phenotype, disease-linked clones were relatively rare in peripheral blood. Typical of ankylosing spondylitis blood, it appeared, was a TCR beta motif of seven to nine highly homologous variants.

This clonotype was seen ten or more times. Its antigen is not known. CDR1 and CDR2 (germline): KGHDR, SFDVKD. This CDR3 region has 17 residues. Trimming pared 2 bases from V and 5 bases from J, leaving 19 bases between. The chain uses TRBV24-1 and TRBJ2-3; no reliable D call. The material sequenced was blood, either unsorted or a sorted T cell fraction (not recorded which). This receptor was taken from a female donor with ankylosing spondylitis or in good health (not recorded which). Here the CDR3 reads CATSDWGTSGEEDTQYF. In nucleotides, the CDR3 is TGTGCCACCAGTGATTGGGGAACTTCGGGCGAGGAAGATACGCAGTATTTT.